These 28 T cell receptor beta chains originate from one sample sequenced in a study of blood T cell repertoires in COVID-19. This table comes from immunoSEQ multiplex PCR, and its TCRdb copy is limited to in-frame clones, with some not included. The sample carries roughly 180,000 clones, roughly 85% recorded once. The source material was PBMCs or T cells enriched from blood (not recorded which). The receptor source for this set is a woman in her forties or fifties who had recovered from COVID-19.

The V call is TRBV7-9, the J call TRBJ2-5, with 8 bases that match TRBD1. Germline V CDR1 and CDR2: SEHNR, FQNEAQ (reference sequence). Unmatched junction bases numbered 6, after V lost 3 bases and J lost 0 bases. The CDR3 sequence is 16 residues long. The CDR3: CASSFDPDRDQETQYF. Written as DNA, the CDR3 is TGTGCCAGCAGCTTTGATCCGGACAGGGACCAAGAGACCCAGTACTTC.

This chain connects TRBV12-5 to TRBJ1-6; 9 bases are shared with TRBD1. The CDR3 has 16 residues. Germline CDR1 LGHNT, CDR2 FRNRAP. V dropped 0 bases and J dropped 7; count of bases not matched to a gene: 4. The CDR3, as DNA: TGTGCTAGTGGTTTGGTACTTGGACAGGGGAATTCACCCCTCCACTTT. It is translated as CASGLVLGQGNSPLHF.

The chain is built from TRBV12-5 and TRBJ2-2; maybe TRBD1 (5 bases). Germline V lookup: CDR1 LGHNT, CDR2 FRNRAP. The CDR3 runs 16 residues. V shed 0 bases and J shed 3 bases, with 11 bases lying between them. CDR3: CASGLVQVGDTGELFF. DNA for the CDR3: TGTGCTAGTGGTTTGGTACAAGTAGGGGACACCGGGGAGCTGTTTTTT.

The rearrangement uses TRBV19 and TRBJ2-1; TRBD1 is a possible D gene (5 bases). The CDR3 is 16 amino acids. The germline gives CDR1 LNHDA, CDR2 SQIVND (reference sequence). Trimming took 0 bases from V and 4 from J, leaving 13 bases between them. The CDR3 bases are TGTGCCAGTAGTATAGATCGGCAGGGTCCATACAATGAGCAGTTCTTC. Translating gives CASSIDRQGPYNEQFF.

V and J are TRBV28 and TRBJ2-4; TRBD1 aligns across 8 bases. This CDR3 is 14 amino acids long. Germline loops: CDR1 MDHEN, CDR2 SYDVKM. V shed 2 bases, J shed 12 bases, and the junction held 9 bases outside the gene matches. CDR3 amino acids: CASSLGGTGTTQYF. The CDR3 DNA reads TGTGCCAGCAGTTTAGGCGGGACAGGCACTACTCAGTACTTC.

The chain uses TRBV19 and TRBJ2-1; D remains unclear. V lost 6 bases, J lost 5 bases, and 14 bases lay in between. Germline-derived CDR1 and CDR2 are LNHDA and SQIVND (reference sequence). This CDR3 has 14 amino acids. CDR3 DNA: TGTGCCAGTAGCAAAAGAACTACAAACAATGAGCAGTTCTTC. Translation gives CASSKRTTNNEQFF. Using reference TRBV19 and TRBJ2-1 for the parts outside the CDR3, the full variable domain is DGGITQSPKYLFRKEGQNVTLSCEQNLNHDAMYWYRQDPGQGLRLIYYSQIVNDFQKGDIAEGYSVSREKKESFPLTVTSAQKNPTAFYLCASSKRTTNNEQFFGPGTRLTVL.

This clone occurred once. V gene TRBV10-3 combines with J gene TRBJ1-5, with TRBD1 as a possible D gene (6 bases). The V end lost 2 bases, the J end lost 7 bases, and 12 bases lay between the germline ends. Germline-derived CDR1 and CDR2 are ENHRY and SYGVKD. The CDR3 runs 14 residues. CDR3 amino acids: CAISEKQGSQPQHF. The CDR3 coding sequence is TGTGCCATCAGTGAGAAACAGGGTTCCCAGCCCCAGCATTTT.

CDR3 sequence: CASSLLPEMNTEAFF. The CDR3 coding sequence is TGTGCCAGCAGTTTATTACCAGAAATGAACACTGAAGCTTTCTTT. The chain has TRBV27 and TRBJ1-1; D is ambiguous. V was shortened by 1 base and J by 0 bases, with 9 bases between the two germline ends. The CDR3 is 15 amino acids. CDR1 is MNHEY and CDR2 is SMNVEV in the germline V gene (reference sequence).

This clone was counted only a few times. The V and J genes are TRBV6-5 and TRBJ2-3, with D hard to call. This CDR3 is built from 13 residues. Germline CDR1 is MNHEY and CDR2 is SVGAGI. V was pared by 2 bases and J by 4 bases, with 7 bases between. CDR3 in amino acids: CASSYGAADTQYF. CDR3 in DNA: TGTGCCAGCAGTTACGGAGCAGCAGATACGCAGTATTTT.

The J gene is TRBJ2-1, the V gene TRBV11-2; D call uncertain. The CDR3 length is 15 residues. V was trimmed by 0 bases and J by 6 bases, leaving 12 bases between them. Germline CDR1 reads SGHAT; CDR2 reads FQNNGV. CDR3 bases: TGTGCCAGCAGCTTAGATCAGACCCTAGGCAATGAGCAGTTCTTC. It encodes CASSLDQTLGNEQFF.

This chain joins TRBV7-8 and TRBJ2-1; TRBD1 agrees at 9 bases. Per germline, CDR1 SGHVS and CDR2 FQNEAQ. This CDR3 has 15 amino acids. Losses at the gene ends were 5 bases for V and 8 bases for J; bases not matched to a gene: 10. The CDR3: CASSPRRDRAYEQFF. In DNA form, the CDR3 reads TGTGCCAGCAGCCCTCGCAGGGACAGGGCATATGAGCAGTTCTTC.

This chain uses TRBV4-1 with TRBJ1-1; D might be TRBD1 (6 bases). Per germline, CDR1 MGHRA and CDR2 YSYEKL. Between the trimmed V and J ends, which lost 1 base and 1 base, there was a span of 7 bases. The CDR3 extends over 14 amino acids. CDR3 DNA: TGCGCCAGCAGCCAAGGGACAGCGAACACTGAAGCTTTCTTT. Its protein product is CASSQGTANTEAFF.

As DNA, the CDR3 is TGTGCCAGTCCGACAGGGGGCTACAATGAGCAGTTCTTC. It encodes CASPTGGYNEQFF. This chain links TRBV19 with TRBJ2-1, with 9 bases matching TRBD1. After removal of 8 bases from V and 3 bases from J, the junction contained 2 bases not matched to a gene. CDR1 LNHDA and CDR2 SQIVND come from the germline V gene (reference sequence). This CDR3 contains 13 residues.

This clone appeared a few times. The chain joins TRBV27 to TRBJ1-1; the match to TRBD1 covers 7 bases. J lost 4 bases, V lost 4 bases, and 9 bases had no gene match. CDR1 MNHEY and CDR2 SMNVEV come from the germline V gene (reference sequence). The CDR3 is 15 amino acids. The CDR3 sequence: CASSSSPTGATEAFF. The CDR3 DNA sequence: TGTGCCAGCAGTTCATCACCTACAGGGGCCACTGAAGCTTTCTTT.

This clone was seen a single time. This rearrangement joins TRBV6-5 to TRBJ1-2; no reliable D call. CDR3 length: 16 residues. In germline, CDR1 is MNHEY, CDR2 SVGAGI. The V and J ends lost 2 bases and 1 base respectively, with 14 bases between them. The CDR3, as DNA: TGTGCCAGCAGTTACAGGCCGACGAGGCATAACTATGGCTACACCTTC. Its translation is CASSYRPTRHNYGYTF.

The chain couples TRBV12-3 or TRBV12-4 to TRBJ1-1; unclear D gene. There are 11 residues in the CDR3. Between the trimmed V and J ends, which lost 6 bases and 0 bases, there was a span of 2 bases. For the CDR3, the DNA is TGTGCCAGCAGCATGAACACTGAAGCTTTCTTT. This encodes CASSMNTEAFF.

The gene calls are TRBV6-2 or TRBV6-3 and TRBJ1-1; 7 nucleotides match TRBD1. The germline gives CDR1 MNHEY, CDR2 SVGEGT. J was trimmed by 1 base and V by 5 bases; bases with no gene match: 10. This CDR3 spans 16 amino acids. This CDR3 is CASSPLMTGQNTEAFF. CDR3 coding DNA: TGTGCCAGCAGTCCACTAATGACAGGGCAGAACACTGAAGCTTTCTTT.

This sequence joins TRBV29-1 and TRBJ1-1; D is undetermined. The CDR3 loop spans 12 amino acids. Germline V gene sequence: CDR1 SQVTM, CDR2 ANQGSEA. Trimming removed 1 base from V and 5 bases from J, with 8 bases in between. CDR3 in amino acids: CSVEGAGTEAFF. The CDR3 nucleotides read TGCAGCGTTGAAGGGGCCGGTACTGAAGCTTTCTTT.

This chain links TRBV5-8 with TRBJ2-3; perhaps TRBD1 as D (6 bases). V shed 0 bases and J shed 1 base, with 6 bases lying between them. CDR1 is SGHTS, CDR2 YDEGEE, per germline. The CDR3 is 14 residues long. CDR3 sequence: CASSLEGGTDTQYF. CDR3 nucleotides: TGTGCCAGCAGCTTGGAGGGGGGCACAGATACGCAGTATTTT.

This chain uses TRBV11-3 with TRBJ1-2; 7 nucleotides match TRBD1. The ends lost 5 bases at V and 0 bases at J; junction bases unmatched: 12. Germline V gene data show CDR1 as SGHNT and CDR2 as YENEEA. The CDR3 runs 17 residues. The DNA for the CDR3 is TGTGCCAGCAGCCTTCGGACAGGCGACTTAACTAACTATGGCTACACCTTC. Its translation: CASSLRTGDLTNYGYTF.

This clone was detected only a few times. The chain employs TRBV19 and TRBJ1-1, with D possibly TRBD1 on 6 matching bases. Germline V gives CDR1 LNHDA, CDR2 SQIVND (reference sequence). The CDR3 consists of 16 residues. V shed 9 bases and J shed 1 base, with 21 bases lying between them. CDR3 amino acids: CASQTLGEGGNTEAFF. In nucleotides, the CDR3 is TGTGCCAGCCAAACCCTCGGGGAGGGGGGGAACACTGAAGCTTTCTTT.

The rearrangement joins TRBV30 to TRBJ1-4; 7 nucleotides align to TRBD1. This CDR3 has 15 amino acids. The germline gives CDR1 GTSNPN, CDR2 SVGIG (reference sequence). Losses at the gene ends were 3 bases for V and 5 bases for J; bases not matched to a gene: 9. CDR3 sequence: CAWSPRDSANEKLFF. The CDR3 DNA follows: TGTGCCTGGAGCCCCCGGGACAGCGCAAATGAAAAACTGTTTTTT.

The V call is TRBV13, the J call TRBJ2-7; tentatively, D is TRBD1 (5 bases). The CDR3 contains 15 residues. Germline lookup yields CDR1 PRHDT and CDR2 FYEKMQ (reference sequence). The V and J ends lost 0 bases and 1 base respectively, with 10 bases between them. The CDR3 DNA reads TGTGCCAGCAGCTTAGGTGCAGGGTTTTCCTACGAGCAGTACGTC. Its translation is CASSLGAGFSYEQYV.

The rearrangement uses TRBV19 and TRBJ1-4; TRBD1 matches 10 bases. This CDR3 has 15 amino acids. The V gene's germline CDR1 is LNHDA and CDR2 SQIVND (reference sequence). V lost 5 bases to trimming and J lost 2 bases; unmatched junction nucleotides: 2. The CDR3 DNA is TGTGCCAGTAGTGACAGGGGGCATACTAATGAAAAACTGTTTTTT. Amino acids: CASSDRGHTNEKLFF.

The V and J genes are TRBV12-3 or TRBV12-4 and TRBJ1-1, with D perhaps matching TRBD1 (5 bases). V was trimmed by 5 bases and J by 0 bases, leaving 7 bases between them. The CDR3 is 13 residues long. This CDR3 reads CASSGAMNTEAFF. The CDR3 region has the DNA TGTGCCAGCAGTGGGGCCATGAACACTGAAGCTTTCTTT.

The rearrangement uses TRBV4-1 and TRBJ1-1; D possibly corresponds to TRBD1 (6 bases). The CDR3 spans 15 residues. The V gene's germline CDR1 is MGHRA and CDR2 YSYEKL. The V and J ends lost 1 base and 6 bases respectively, with 15 bases between them. The CDR3 reads CASSQGAGVGSEAFF. The CDR3 region has the DNA TGCGCCAGCAGCCAAGGGGCAGGGGTTGGTTCTGAAGCTTTCTTT.

The gene calls are TRBV7-2 and TRBJ2-5; 7 nucleotides line up with TRBD1. Germline CDR1 reads SGHTA; CDR2 reads FQGNSA. The CDR3 spans 13 residues. J was trimmed by 5 bases and V by 5 bases; bases with no gene match: 5. In nucleotides, the CDR3 is TGTGCCAGCAGCGGGCGACAGGGCGAGACCCAGTACTTC. This codes for CASSGRQGETQYF. The full variable domain, completed using reference TRBV7-2 and TRBJ2-5, is GAGVSQSPSNKVTEKGKDVELRCDPISGHTALYWYRQSLGQGLEFLIYFQGNSAPDKSGLPSDRFSAERTGGSVSTLTIQRTQQEDSAVYLCASSGRQGETQYFGPGTRLLVL.

The CDR3 loop reads CASSFSGQSNEKLFF. The CDR3 DNA follows: TGTGCCAGCAGCTTTTCGGGACAGTCTAATGAAAAACTGTTTTTT. The genes are TRBV7-3 and TRBJ1-4; 7 positions agree with TRBD1. Trimming removed 3 bases from V and 3 bases from J; junction bases left unmatched: 4. The CDR3 is 15 residues long. Germline CDR1 SGHTA, CDR2 FQGTGA. Combining the CDR3 with reference TRBV7-3 and TRBJ1-4 gives the whole variable domain GAGVSQTPSNKVTEKGKYVELRCDPISGHTALYWYRQSLGQGPEFLIYFQGTGAADDSGLPNDRFFAVRPEGSVSTLKIQRTERGDSAVYLCASSFSGQSNEKLFFGSGTQLSVL.